This is a list of T cell receptor beta chains from one sample in a study of shared clonotypes between healthy human individuals. TCRdb's copy holds only in-frame clones and misses some; the assay was immunoSEQ multiplex PCR. Of roughly 1,100,000 clones listed, under 80% are singletons. Sequencing input: memory CD4+ T cells sorted from blood. These receptors came from a man aged 18 to 30 in good health. Both conserved end residues are part of each CDR3. The order of the fields is CDR3 length, D gene, V gene, clone size, J gene, CDR3 protein, CDR3 DNA. D genes are given only for firm matches. Not all rows give a size; the values are once, few, many and, for expanded clones, a class.

length: 14; D: NA; V: TRBV5-1; size: NA; J: TRBJ1-3; CDR3: CASSLTVSGNTIYF; DNA: TGCGCCAGCAGCCTGACGGTTTCTGGAAACACCATATATTTT
length: 15; D: TRBD2; V: TRBV4-3; size: NA; J: TRBJ2-1; CDR3: CASSQEVAGGRGQFF; DNA: TGCGCCAGCAGCCAAGAAGTAGCGGGAGGGCGGGGGCAGTTCTTC
length: 15; D: TRBD2; V: TRBV6-5; size: NA; J: TRBJ2-3; CDR3: CASSGSGGNTDTQYF; DNA: TGTGCCAGCAGTGGCAGCGGGGGGAACACAGATACGCAGTATTTT
length: 16; D: TRBD2; V: TRBV11-2; size: few; J: TRBJ2-1; CDR3: CASSLGASGGYNEQFF; DNA: TGTGCCAGCAGCTTAGGGGCTAGCGGGGGTTACAATGAGCAGTTCTTC
length: 15; D: TRBD2; V: TRBV6-1; size: NA; J: TRBJ2-2; CDR3: CASSRMGGSTGELFF; DNA: TGTGCCAGCAGTCGCATGGGGGGGAGCACCGGGGAGCTGTTTTTT
length: 15; D: NA; V: TRBV6-5; size: NA; J: TRBJ2-6; CDR3: CASSYFGAGANVLTF; DNA: TGTGCCAGCAGTTACTTTGGGGCCGGGGCCAACGTCCTGACTTTC
length: 14; D: NA; V: TRBV21-1; size: NA; J: TRBJ1-1; CDR3: CASLPTGMNTEAFF; DNA: TGTGCCAGCCTCCCGACAGGAATGAACACTGAAGCTTTCTTT
length: 16; D: NA; V: TRBV4-1; size: NA; J: TRBJ1-2; CDR3: CASSQETGGAAYGYTF; DNA: TGCGCCAGCAGCCAAGAAACGGGGGGCGCGGCCTATGGCTACACCTTC
length: 15; D: NA; V: TRBV28; size: once; J: TRBJ2-5; CDR3: CASSSWATIRETQYF; DNA: TGTGCCAGCAGTTCTTGGGCCACTATCAGGGAGACCCAGTACTTC
length: 15; D: TRBD1; V: TRBV11-3; size: NA; J: TRBJ1-2; CDR3: CALSGDRDTRDGYTF; DNA: TGTGCCCTCAGCGGAGACAGGGACACTAGAGATGGCTACACCTTC
length: 14; D: NA; V: TRBV19; size: NA; J: TRBJ2-2; CDR3: CASSQGLNTGELFF; DNA: TGTGCCAGTTCACAGGGCCTGAACACCGGGGAGCTGTTTTTT
length: 15; D: NA; V: TRBV5-1; size: once; J: TRBJ1-6; CDR3: CASRKTENYNSPLHF; DNA: TGCGCCAGCAGGAAGACCGAAAACTATAATTCACCCCTCCACTTT
length: 18; D: TRBD1; V: TRBV18; size: NA; J: TRBJ2-1; CDR3: CASSPPTGGAGSYNEQFF; DNA: TGTGCCAGCTCACCACCGACAGGGGGCGCGGGAAGTTACAATGAGCAGTTCTTC
length: 15; D: TRBD1; V: TRBV27; size: NA; J: TRBJ1-2; CDR3: CASSSRQGAGHGYTF; DNA: TGTGCCAGCAGTTCCCGACAGGGGGCAGGGCATGGCTACACCTTC
length: 16; D: NA; V: TRBV5-1; size: NA; J: TRBJ1-4; CDR3: CASSFVQAATNEKLFF; DNA: TGCGCCAGCAGCTTCGTCCAGGCTGCAACTAATGAAAAACTGTTTTTT
length: 14; D: NA; V: TRBV7-2; size: NA; J: TRBJ2-2; CDR3: CASSLQQNTGELFF; DNA: TGTGCCAGCAGCTTACAACAGAACACCGGGGAGCTGTTTTTT
length: 18; D: TRBD2; V: TRBV5-1; size: NA; J: TRBJ2-7; CDR3: CASSLGLAGGLRGGEQYF; DNA: TGCGCCAGCAGCCTGGGACTAGCGGGAGGGCTCCGGGGCGGCGAGCAGTACTTC
length: 16; D: NA; V: TRBV4-1; size: NA; J: TRBJ1-1; CDR3: CASSQDSADRNTEAFF; DNA: TGCGCCAGCAGCCAAGACTCTGCGGACAGGAACACTGAAGCTTTCTTT
length: 14; D: TRBD2; V: TRBV7-9; size: NA; J: TRBJ2-1; CDR3: CASTRSGANNEQFF; DNA: TGTGCCAGCACTAGGAGCGGGGCCAACAATGAGCAGTTCTTC
length: 15; D: TRBD2; V: TRBV6-1; size: NA; J: TRBJ2-7; CDR3: CASLKSGVSSYEQYF; DNA: TGTGCCAGCCTCAAAAGCGGGGTTAGCTCCTACGAGCAGTACTTC
length: 16; D: TRBD1; V: TRBV14; size: NA; J: TRBJ2-1; CDR3: CASSPFVGTAYNEQFF; DNA: TGTGCCAGCAGCCCTTTTGTGGGGACAGCCTACAATGAGCAGTTCTTC
length: 10; D: NA; V: TRBV2; size: NA; J: TRBJ1-1; CDR3: CASSEIEAFF; DNA: TGTGCCAGCAGTGAAATCGAGGCTTTCTTT
length: 13; D: NA; V: TRBV5-5; size: once; J: TRBJ1-1; CDR3: CASSLGGNTEAFF; DNA: TGTGCCAGCAGCCTGGGTGGGAACACTGAAGCTTTCTTT
length: 15; D: NA; V: TRBV10-3; size: NA; J: TRBJ1-1; CDR3: CAISNTGGGNTEAFF; DNA: TGTGCCATCAGTAATACGGGAGGGGGGAACACTGAAGCTTTCTTT
length: 11; D: NA; V: TRBV7-9; size: NA; J: TRBJ1-2; CDR3: CASSSNYGYTF; DNA: TGTGCCAGCAGCTCGAATTATGGCTACACCTTC
length: 15; D: TRBD2; V: TRBV7-9; size: NA; J: TRBJ2-1; CDR3: CASSYWAGVNNEQFF; DNA: TGTGCCAGCAGCTATTGGGCGGGGGTTAACAATGAGCAGTTCTTC
length: 13; D: NA; V: TRBV2; size: NA; J: TRBJ1-2; CDR3: CASTRTENYGYTF; DNA: TGTGCCAGCACACGGACAGAAAACTATGGCTACACCTTC
length: 16; D: NA; V: TRBV19; size: NA; J: TRBJ2-2; CDR3: CASSIEAGFYTGELFF; DNA: TGTGCCAGTAGTATCGAAGCCGGGTTTTACACCGGGGAGCTGTTTTTT
length: 16; D: NA; V: TRBV9; size: few; J: TRBJ1-6; CDR3: CASSVVARPENSPLHF; DNA: TGTGCCAGCAGCGTAGTAGCACGCCCCGAGAATTCACCCCTCCACTTT
length: 14; D: NA; V: TRBV23-1; size: NA; J: TRBJ2-3; CDR3: CASSHGASTDTQYF; DNA: TGCGCCAGCAGTCATGGGGCTAGCACAGATACGCAGTATTTT
length: 17; D: TRBD2; V: TRBV10-3; size: NA; J: TRBJ2-1; CDR3: CAIGGLAGLSSYNEQFF; DNA: TGTGCCATCGGCGGACTAGCGGGATTGAGCTCCTACAATGAGCAGTTCTTC
length: 14; D: NA; V: TRBV10-1; size: few; J: TRBJ2-2; CDR3: CASSESRPTGELFF; DNA: TGCGCCAGCAGTGAGTCGAGACCCACCGGGGAGCTGTTTTTT
length: 14; D: NA; V: TRBV6-1; size: NA; J: TRBJ2-4; CDR3: CASIGKGGLNIQYF; DNA: TGTGCCAGCATAGGGAAGGGCGGCTTAAACATTCAGTACTTC
length: 11; D: TRBD1; V: TRBV29-1; size: few; J: TRBJ1-2; CDR3: CSVVTGDGYTF; DNA: TGCAGCGTTGTAACAGGGGACGGCTACACCTTC
length: 14; D: TRBD1; V: TRBV7-9; size: NA; J: TRBJ2-5; CDR3: CASGPTGGAETQYF; DNA: TGTGCCAGCGGACCTACAGGGGGCGCGGAGACCCAGTACTTC
length: 16; D: TRBD2; V: TRBV10-3; size: NA; J: TRBJ2-3; CDR3: CAISVSDSGTADTQYF; DNA: TGTGCCATCAGTGTTTCGGATAGCGGGACGGCAGATACGCAGTATTTT
length: 16; D: NA; V: TRBV5-6; size: NA; J: TRBJ1-6; CDR3: CASSQTVWPYNSPLHF; DNA: TGTGCCAGCAGCCAGACAGTCTGGCCCTATAATTCACCCCTCCACTTT
length: 14; D: TRBD2; V: TRBV2; size: NA; J: TRBJ2-5; CDR3: CASRSGLAVETQYF; DNA: TGTGCCAGCAGATCGGGACTAGCCGTAGAGACCCAGTACTTC
length: 16; D: NA; V: TRBV6-5; size: once; J: TRBJ2-6; CDR3: CASSYPSSSGANVLTF; DNA: TGTGCCAGCAGTTACCCTTCCAGCTCTGGGGCCAACGTCCTGACTTTC
length: 15; D: TRBD1; V: TRBV9; size: NA; J: TRBJ1-3; CDR3: CASSAGTVSGNTIYF; DNA: TGTGCCAGCAGCGCCGGGACAGTCTCTGGAAACACCATATATTTT
length: 15; D: TRBD1; V: TRBV29-1; size: NA; J: TRBJ2-2; CDR3: CSVGQAPSNTGELFF; DNA: TGCAGCGTGGGACAGGCCCCCTCGAACACCGGGGAGCTGTTTTTT